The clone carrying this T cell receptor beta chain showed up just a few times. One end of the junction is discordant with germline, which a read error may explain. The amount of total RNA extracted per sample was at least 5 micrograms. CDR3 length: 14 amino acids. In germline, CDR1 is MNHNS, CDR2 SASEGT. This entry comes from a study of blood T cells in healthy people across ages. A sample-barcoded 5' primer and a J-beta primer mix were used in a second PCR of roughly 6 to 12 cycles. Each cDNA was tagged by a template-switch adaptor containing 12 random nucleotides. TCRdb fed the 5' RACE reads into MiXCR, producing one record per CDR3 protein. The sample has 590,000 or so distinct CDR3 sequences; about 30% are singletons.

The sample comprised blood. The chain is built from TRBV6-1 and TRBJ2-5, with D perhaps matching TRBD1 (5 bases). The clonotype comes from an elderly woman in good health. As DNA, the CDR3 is TGTACCAGCAGCAACTCCCAGGGATGGGAGACCCAGTACTTC. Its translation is CTSSNSQGWETQYF.